This T cell receptor beta chain was obtained from a study of T cells in Graves' hyperthyroidism and ophthalmopathy. Study-wide results and limits: Researchers found most expanded thyroid clonotypes above 0.001 in blood as well.

This clonotype has a count of ten or more. Its target is unknown. Every diagnosis used clinical symptoms, serum thyroxine and TRAb, thyroid ultrasound and orbital computed tomography. TCR beta CDR3 regions were amplified from RNA transcripts. The HTBI primer set was used in a first-round RT-PCR of the TCR CDR3. TCRdb used MiXCR to reprocess the multiplex PCR reads, holding one entry per CDR3 protein. The sample holds roughly 420,000 distinct CDR3 sequences, 15% to 19% seen once. The CDR3 is 16 residues long. Trimming took off 5 bases at V and 8 bases at J, with 21 bases between the two ends. CDR1 is SEHNR and CDR2 is FQNEAQ in the germline V gene (reference sequence).

Material: blood. The source of this sequence is a woman aged 18-29 years with Graves' hyperthyroidism. The chain employs TRBV7-9 and TRBJ1-4, with D maybe TRBD1 (5 bases). Written as DNA, the CDR3 is TGTGCCAGCAGCCGAGCCTCGGGCCCCGGACACGAAAAACTGTTTTTT. This translates into CASSRASGPGHEKLFF.